Detailed here is one TCR beta chain. The CDR3 sequence is 14 residues long. V gave up 3 bases and J gave up 4 bases; unmatched junction bases: 6. Germline CDR1 and CDR2: SGHNT and YYREEE (reference sequence). Libraries were prepared by immunoSEQ multiplex PCR; TCRdb keeps only in-frame clonotypes and omits some of them. The table lists some 150,000 clones, approximately 80% of them singletons. This specimen belongs to a study of blood T cell repertoires in COVID-19. The chain joins TRBV5-4 to TRBJ2-7; TRBD1 aligns across 8 bases. This sequence originates from a man aged 55 to 70 with active or convalescent COVID-19. What was sequenced was peripheral blood. The CDR3 spells CASSSMTGEYEQYF. For the CDR3, the DNA is TGTGCCAGCAGCTCGATGACAGGGGAATACGAGCAGTACTTC.